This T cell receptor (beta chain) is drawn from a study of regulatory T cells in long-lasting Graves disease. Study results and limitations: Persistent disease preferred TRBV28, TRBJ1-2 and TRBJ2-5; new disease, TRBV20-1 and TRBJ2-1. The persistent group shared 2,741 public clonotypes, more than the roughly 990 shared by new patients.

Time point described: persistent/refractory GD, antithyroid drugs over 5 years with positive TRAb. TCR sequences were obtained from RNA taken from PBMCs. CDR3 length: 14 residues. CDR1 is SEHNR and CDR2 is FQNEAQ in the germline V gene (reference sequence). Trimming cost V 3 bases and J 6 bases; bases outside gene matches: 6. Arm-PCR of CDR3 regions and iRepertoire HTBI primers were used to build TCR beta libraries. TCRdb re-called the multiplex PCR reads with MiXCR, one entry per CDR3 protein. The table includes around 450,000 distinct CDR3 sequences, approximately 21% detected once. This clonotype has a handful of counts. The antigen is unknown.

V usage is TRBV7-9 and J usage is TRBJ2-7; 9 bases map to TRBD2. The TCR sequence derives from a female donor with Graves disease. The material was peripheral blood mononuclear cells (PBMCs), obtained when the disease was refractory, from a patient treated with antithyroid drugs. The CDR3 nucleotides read TGTGCCAGCAGCTTGGCGGGGGGGCAATTCGAGCAGTACTTC. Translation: CASSLAGGQFEQYF.